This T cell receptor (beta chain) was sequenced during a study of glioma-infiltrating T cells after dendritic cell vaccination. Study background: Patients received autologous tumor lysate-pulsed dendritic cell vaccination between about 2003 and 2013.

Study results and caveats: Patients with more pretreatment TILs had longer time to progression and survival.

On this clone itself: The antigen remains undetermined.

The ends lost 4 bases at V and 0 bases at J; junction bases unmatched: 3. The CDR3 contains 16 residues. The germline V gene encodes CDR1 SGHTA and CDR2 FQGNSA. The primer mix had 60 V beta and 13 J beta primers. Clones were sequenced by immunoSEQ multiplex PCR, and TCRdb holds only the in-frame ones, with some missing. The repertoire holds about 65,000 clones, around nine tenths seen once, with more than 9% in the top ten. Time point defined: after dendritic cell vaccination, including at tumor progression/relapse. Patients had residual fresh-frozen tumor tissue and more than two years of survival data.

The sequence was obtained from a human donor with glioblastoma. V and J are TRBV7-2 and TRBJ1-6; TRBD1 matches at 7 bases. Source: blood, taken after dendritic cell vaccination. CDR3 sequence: CASSSQGSSYNSPLHF. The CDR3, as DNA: TGTGCCAGCAGCTCACAGGGGAGCTCCTATAATTCACCCCTCCACTTT.